This paragraph reports one T cell receptor beta chain. Its cognate antigen is unknown. The V gene end was trimmed by 2 bases and the J gene end by 5 bases; junction bases not matched to a gene: 1. Germline values: CDR1 SGHNT, CDR2 YYREEE (reference sequence). CDR3 length: 15 amino acids. This specimen comes from a study of Ad26.COV2.S vaccination and SARS-CoV-2 variants. TCRdb's table, derived via immunoSEQ multiplex PCR, lists solely in-frame clones and lacks some. The sample includes hundreds of thousands of clones, about 87% seen only once; the top ten take around 3.5%. Specified treatment: over 15 received Ad26.COV2.S at low or high dose, single or two shots; about 5 received placebo; per-sample allocation not given. Sample collection was performed on day 63 after the first vaccine or placebo injection. The sample came from a Boston adult aged 18-55 years. The vaccine antigen was prefusion-stabilized Wuhan SARS-CoV-2 spike.

Study-level results: Comparable non-spike TCR breadth was observed in vaccine and placebo recipients. In TCR breadth and depth analyses, total T cell responses may have been underestimated.

This TCR was recovered from a person aged 18-65 years who received the Ad26.COV2.S COVID-19 vaccine or a placebo. Sequencing was performed on peripheral blood, taken in a trial of Ad26.COV2.S vaccine versus placebo. This chain uses TRBV5-4 with TRBJ2-2; 12 bases line up with TRBD2. CDR3 amino acids: CASSLLAGGTGELFF. The CDR3 nucleotides are TGTGCCAGCAGCTTACTAGCGGGGGGAACCGGGGAGCTGTTTTTT.